The following is a T cell receptor (beta chain) sequence with its context. Its antigen is still unknown. These data originate in a study of cytomegalovirus exposure and HLA in healthy donors. Points from the study as a whole: As a later analysis showed, several of the most significant clusters appeared to be linked to common viral pathogens. Trimming of TCR beta V- and J-genes showed a link, identified in a later analysis, to a missense DCLRE1C variant. Prior analysis indicated that the majority of TCR beta V segments exhibited productivity approximately 90% or approximately 30% of the time.

CDR1 LNHDA and CDR2 SQIVND come from the germline V gene (reference sequence). J was trimmed by 5 bases and V by 4 bases; bases with no gene match: 10. This CDR3 is built from 15 residues. The study ran its PCR with 60 Vbeta and 13 Jbeta primers. The repertoire was sequenced with immunoSEQ multiplex PCR; TCRdb's copy has only in-frame clones and lacks some. This sample has some 150,000 clones, with about 72% found just once. The sample was PBMCs. The sequence derives from a middle-aged man in good health and CMV-seronegative. The chain has TRBV19 and TRBJ2-5; 7 positions match TRBD1. Here the CDR3 reads CASSNHMTGMETQYF. The CDR3 region has the DNA TGTGCCAGTAGTAACCACATGACAGGGATGGAGACCCAGTACTTC.